The T cell receptor beta chain under discussion was sequenced for a study of T cells in Graves' hyperthyroidism and ophthalmopathy. Study background: Before any treatment, at initial diagnosis, peripheral blood was collected.

It was RNA transcripts that yielded the amplified TCR beta CDR3 regions. Using the HTBI primer set, a first-round RT-PCR was run on the TCR CDR3. TCRdb reprocessed the multiplex PCR reads with MiXCR, giving one entry per CDR3 protein. The data contain approximately 720,000 distinct CDR3 sequences, over 15% of them seen just once; the ten biggest clones take up roughly 17%. These patients, aged 18 to 65, had recently diagnosed hyperthyroidism lasting under 2 months. Researchers barred patients who had uncontrolled infection, other autoimmune disease, pregnancy or lactation. Fresh 10 ml peripheral blood yielded PBMCs. This clonotype was detected a few times. The TCR was taken from a woman in her fifties or sixties with Graves' hyperthyroidism that later progressed to Graves' ophthalmopathy. The source material was blood.

CDR3 coding DNA: TGTGCCAGCAGCCTTATAAATGAGCAGTTCTTC. This sequence encodes CASSLINEQFF. This chain links TRBV14 with TRBJ2-1; the D is unclear. The CDR3 consists of 11 residues. Per germline, CDR1 SGHDN and CDR2 FVKESK. V shed 4 bases and J shed 7 bases, with 5 bases lying between them.